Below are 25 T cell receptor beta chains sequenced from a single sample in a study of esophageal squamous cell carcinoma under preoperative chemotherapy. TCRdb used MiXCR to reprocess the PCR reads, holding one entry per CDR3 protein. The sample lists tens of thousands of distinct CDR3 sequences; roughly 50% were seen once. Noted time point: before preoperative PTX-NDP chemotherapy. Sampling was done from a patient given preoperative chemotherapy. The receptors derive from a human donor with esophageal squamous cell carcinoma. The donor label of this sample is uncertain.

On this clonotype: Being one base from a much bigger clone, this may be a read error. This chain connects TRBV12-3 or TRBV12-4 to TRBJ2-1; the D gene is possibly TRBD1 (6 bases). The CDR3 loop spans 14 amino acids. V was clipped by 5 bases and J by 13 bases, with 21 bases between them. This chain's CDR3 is CASSQHRVGETQFF. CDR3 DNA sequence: TGTGCCAGCAGTCAACACAGGGTTGGAGAGACCCAGTTCTTC.

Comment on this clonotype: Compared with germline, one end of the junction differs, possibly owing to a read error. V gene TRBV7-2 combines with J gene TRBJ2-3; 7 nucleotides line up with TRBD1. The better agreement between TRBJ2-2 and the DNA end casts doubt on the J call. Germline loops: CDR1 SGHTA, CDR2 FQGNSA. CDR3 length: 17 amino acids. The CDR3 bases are TGTGCCAGCAGCTCCAACCGGCTAGCAGTGAGCACAGGGGCGCTGTTTTTT. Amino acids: CASSSNRLAVSTGALFF.

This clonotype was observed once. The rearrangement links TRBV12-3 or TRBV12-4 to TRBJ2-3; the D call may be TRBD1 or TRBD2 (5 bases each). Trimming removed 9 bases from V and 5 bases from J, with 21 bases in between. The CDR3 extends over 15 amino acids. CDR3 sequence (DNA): TGTGCCAGGAGCAGAGGGGCGCGAGATCAAGATACGCAGTATTTT. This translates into CARSRGARDQDTQYF.

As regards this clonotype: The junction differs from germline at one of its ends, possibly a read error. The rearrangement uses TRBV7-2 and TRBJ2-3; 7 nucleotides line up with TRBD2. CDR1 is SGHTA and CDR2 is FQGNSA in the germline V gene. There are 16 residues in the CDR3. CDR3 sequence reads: CASRGVAGQGTETQYF. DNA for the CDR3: TGTGCCAGCAGGGGAGTAGCGGGCCAGGGCACAGAGACGCAGTATTTT. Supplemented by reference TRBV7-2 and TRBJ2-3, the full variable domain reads GAGVSQSPSNKVTEKGKDVELRCDPISGHTALYWYRQSLGQGLEFLIYFQGNSAPDKSGLPSDRFSAERTGGSVSTLTIQRTQQEDSAVYLCASRGVAGQGTETQYFGPGTRLTVL.

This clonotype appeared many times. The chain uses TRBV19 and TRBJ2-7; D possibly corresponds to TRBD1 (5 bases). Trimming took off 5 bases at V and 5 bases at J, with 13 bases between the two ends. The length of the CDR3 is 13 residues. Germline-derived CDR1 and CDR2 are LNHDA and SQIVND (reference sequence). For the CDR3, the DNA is TGTGCCAGTAGTGGGTCAGGGTTCGACGAGCAGTACTTC. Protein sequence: CASSGSGFDEQYF.

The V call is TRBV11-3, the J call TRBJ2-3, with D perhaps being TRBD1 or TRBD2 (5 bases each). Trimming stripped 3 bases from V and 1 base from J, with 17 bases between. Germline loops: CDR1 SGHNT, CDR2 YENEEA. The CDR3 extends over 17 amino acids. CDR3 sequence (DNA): TGTGCCAGCAGCTTGGATGGTGGGGGAGTAGGCACAGATACGCAGTATTTT. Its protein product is CASSLDGGGVGTDTQYF.

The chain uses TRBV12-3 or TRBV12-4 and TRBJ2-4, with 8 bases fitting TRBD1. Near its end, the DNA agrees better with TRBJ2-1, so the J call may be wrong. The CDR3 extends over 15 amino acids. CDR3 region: CASGPPRQGNYEQFF. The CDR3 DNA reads TGTGCCAGCGGACCCCCCCGACAGGGGAACTACGAGCAGTTCTTC.

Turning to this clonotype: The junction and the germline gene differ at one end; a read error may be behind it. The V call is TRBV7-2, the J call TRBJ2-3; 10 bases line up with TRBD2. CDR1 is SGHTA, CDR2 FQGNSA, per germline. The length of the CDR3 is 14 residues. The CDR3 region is CASRVAGGQDTQYF. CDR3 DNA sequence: TGTGCCAGCAGGGTAGCGGGAGGCCAAGATACGCAGTATTTC.

As DNA, the CDR3 is TGTGCCAGCAGCTTCCGGGACAGCCTTCGTGAGCAGTACTTC. Translation: CASSFRDSLREQYF. The chain links TRBV11-2 to TRBJ2-7, with TRBD1 identical over 7 bases. Germline lookup yields CDR1 SGHAT and CDR2 FQNNGV. V was pared by 3 bases and J by 7 bases, with 9 bases of the junction left unmatched. The CDR3 runs 14 residues. Complete variable domain (other parts from reference TRBV11-2 and TRBJ2-7): EAGVAQSPRYKIIEKRQSVAFWCNPISGHATLYWYQQILGQGPKLLIQFQNNGVVDDSQLPKDRFSAERLKGVDSTLKIQPAKLEDSAVYLCASSFRDSLREQYFGPGTRLTVT.

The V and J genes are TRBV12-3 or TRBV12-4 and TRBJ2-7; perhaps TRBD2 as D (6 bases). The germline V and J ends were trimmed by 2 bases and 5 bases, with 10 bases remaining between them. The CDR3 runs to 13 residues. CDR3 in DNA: TGTGCCAGCAGTTTACGGGGGAGGCACGAGCAGTACTTC. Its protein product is CASSLRGRHEQYF.

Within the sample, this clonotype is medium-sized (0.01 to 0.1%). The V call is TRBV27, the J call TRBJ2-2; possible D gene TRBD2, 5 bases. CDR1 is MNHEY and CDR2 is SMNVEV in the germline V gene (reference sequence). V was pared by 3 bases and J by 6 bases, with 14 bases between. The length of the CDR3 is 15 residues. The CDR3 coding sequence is TGTGCCAGCAGTTTGTCCGAGGGCAGTGCCGGGGAGCTGTTTTTT. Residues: CASSLSEGSAGELFF.

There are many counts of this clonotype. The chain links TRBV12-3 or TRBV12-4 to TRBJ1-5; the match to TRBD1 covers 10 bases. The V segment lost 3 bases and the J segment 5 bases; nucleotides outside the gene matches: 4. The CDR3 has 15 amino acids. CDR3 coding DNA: TGTGCCAGCAGTTTTGGGACAGGGGTAGATCAGCCCCAGCATTTT. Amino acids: CASSFGTGVDQPQHF.

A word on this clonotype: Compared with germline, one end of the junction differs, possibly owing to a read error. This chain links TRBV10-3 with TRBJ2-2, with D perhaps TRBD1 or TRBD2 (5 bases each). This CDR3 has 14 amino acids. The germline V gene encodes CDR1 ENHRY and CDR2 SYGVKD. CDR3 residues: CATSRGANTGEQFF. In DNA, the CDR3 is TGTGCCACCTCGAGGGGAGCGAACACCGGGGAGCAGTTTTTC.

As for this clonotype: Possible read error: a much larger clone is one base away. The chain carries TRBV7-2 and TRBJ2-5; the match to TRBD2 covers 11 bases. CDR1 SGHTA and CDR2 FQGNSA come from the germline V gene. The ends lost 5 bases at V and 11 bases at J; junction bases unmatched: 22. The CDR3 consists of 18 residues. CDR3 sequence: CASSPRASGRLTYNEQYF. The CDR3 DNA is TGTGCCAGCAGCCCTAGGGCTAGCGGGAGGTTGACCTACAATGAGCAGTACTTC. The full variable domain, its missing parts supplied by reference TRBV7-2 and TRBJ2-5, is GAGVSQSPSNKVTEKGKDVELRCDPISGHTALYWYRQSLGQGLEFLIYFQGNSAPDKSGLPSDRFSAERTGGSVSTLTIQRTQQEDSAVYLCASSPRASGRLTYNEQYFGPGTRLLVL.

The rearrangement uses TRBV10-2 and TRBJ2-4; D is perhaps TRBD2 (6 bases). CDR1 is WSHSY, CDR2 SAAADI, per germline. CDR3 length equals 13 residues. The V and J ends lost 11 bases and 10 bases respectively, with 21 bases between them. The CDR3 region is CAAGLRAKDIQYF. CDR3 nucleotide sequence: TGCGCCGCGGGGCTGAGAGCCAAAGATATTCAGTACTTC.

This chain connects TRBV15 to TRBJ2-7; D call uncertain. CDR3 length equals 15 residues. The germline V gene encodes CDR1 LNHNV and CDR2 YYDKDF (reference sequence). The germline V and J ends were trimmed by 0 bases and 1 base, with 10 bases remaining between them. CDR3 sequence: CATSRDRRLSYEQYF. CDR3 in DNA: TGTGCCACCAGCAGAGATAGGAGACTGTCCTACGAGCAGTACTTC. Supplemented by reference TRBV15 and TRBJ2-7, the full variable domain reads DAMVIQNPRYQVTQFGKPVTLSCSQTLNHNVMYWYQQKSSQAPKLLFHYYDKDFNNEADTPDNFQSRRPNTSFCFLDIRSPGLGDTAMYLCATSRDRRLSYEQYFGPGTRLTVT.

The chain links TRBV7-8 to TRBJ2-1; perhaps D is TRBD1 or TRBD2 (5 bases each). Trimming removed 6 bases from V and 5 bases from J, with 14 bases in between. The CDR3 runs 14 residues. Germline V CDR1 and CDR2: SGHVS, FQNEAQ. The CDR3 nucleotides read TGTGCCAGCAGGGGACCCACCGGGAACAATGAGCAGTTCTTC. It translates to CASRGPTGNNEQFF.

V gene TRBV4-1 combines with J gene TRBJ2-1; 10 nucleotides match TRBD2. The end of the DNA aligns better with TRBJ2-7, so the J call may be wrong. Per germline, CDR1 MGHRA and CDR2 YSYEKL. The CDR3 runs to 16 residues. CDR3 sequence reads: CASSLRLAGFLNEQYF. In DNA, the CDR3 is TGCGCCAGCAGCTTGAGACTAGCGGGTTTCCTGAACGAGCAGTACTTC.

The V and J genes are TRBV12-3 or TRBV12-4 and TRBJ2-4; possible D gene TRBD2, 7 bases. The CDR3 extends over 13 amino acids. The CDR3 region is CARGGSDTDIQYF. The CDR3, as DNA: TGTGCGCGCGGGGGCAGTGACACCGACATTCAGTACTTC.

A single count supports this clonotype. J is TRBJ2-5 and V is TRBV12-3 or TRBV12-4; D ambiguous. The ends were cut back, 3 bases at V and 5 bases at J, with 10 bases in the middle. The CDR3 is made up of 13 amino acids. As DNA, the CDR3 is TGTGCCAGCAGTTTTTTAGTTTGGGAGACCCAGTACTTC. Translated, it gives CASSFLVWETQYF.

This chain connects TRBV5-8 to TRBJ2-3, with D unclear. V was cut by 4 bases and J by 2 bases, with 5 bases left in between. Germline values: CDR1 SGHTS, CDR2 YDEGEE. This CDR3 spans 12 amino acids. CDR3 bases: TGTGCCAGCAGCCCCCCCACAGATACGCAGTATTTT. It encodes CASSPPTDTQYF. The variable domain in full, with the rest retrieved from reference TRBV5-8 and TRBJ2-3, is EAGVTQSPTHLIKTRGQQATLRCSPISGHTSVYWYQQALGLGLQFLLWYDEGEERNRGNFPPRFSGRQFPNYSSELNVNALELEDSALYLCASSPPTDTQYFGPGTRLTVL.

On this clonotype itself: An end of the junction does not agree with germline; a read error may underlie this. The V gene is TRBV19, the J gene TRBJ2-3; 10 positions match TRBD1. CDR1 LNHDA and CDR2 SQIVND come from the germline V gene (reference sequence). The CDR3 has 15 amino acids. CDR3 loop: CASSGQGVATNTQYF. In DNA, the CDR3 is TGTGCCAGTAGCGGACAGGGGGTTGCCACAAATACGCAGTATTTT. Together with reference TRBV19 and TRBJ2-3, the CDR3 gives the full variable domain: DGGITQSPKYLFRKEGQNVTLSCEQNLNHDAMYWYRQDPGQGLRLIYYSQIVNDFQKGDIAEGYSVSREKKESFPLTVTSAQKNPTAFYLCASSGQGVATNTQYFGPGTRLTVL.

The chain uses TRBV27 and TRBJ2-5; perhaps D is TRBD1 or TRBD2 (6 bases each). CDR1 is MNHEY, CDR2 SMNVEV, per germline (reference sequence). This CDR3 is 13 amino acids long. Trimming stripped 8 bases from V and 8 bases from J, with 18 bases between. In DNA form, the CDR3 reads TGTGCCAGCGGGGGGCTGGCCCAAAACACCCAGTACTTC. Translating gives CASGGLAQNTQYF.

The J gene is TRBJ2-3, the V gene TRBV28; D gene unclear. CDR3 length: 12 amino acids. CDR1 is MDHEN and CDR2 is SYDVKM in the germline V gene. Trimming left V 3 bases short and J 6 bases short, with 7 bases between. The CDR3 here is CASSFAIDTQYF. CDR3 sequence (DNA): TGTGCCAGCAGTTTTGCGATTGATACGCAGTATTTT.

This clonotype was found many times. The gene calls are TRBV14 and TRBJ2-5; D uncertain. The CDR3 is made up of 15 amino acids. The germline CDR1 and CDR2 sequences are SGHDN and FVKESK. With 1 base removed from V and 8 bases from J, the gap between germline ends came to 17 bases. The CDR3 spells CASSQADRNHPTQYF. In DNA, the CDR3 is TGTGCCAGCAGCCAAGCAGACCGGAACCACCCAACCCAGTACTTC. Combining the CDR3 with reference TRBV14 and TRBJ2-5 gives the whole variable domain EAGVTQFPSHSVIEKGQTVTLRCDPISGHDNLYWYRRVMGKEIKFLLHFVKESKQDESGMPNNRFLAERTGGTYSTLKVQPAELEDSGVYFCASSQADRNHPTQYFGPGTRLLVL.